This T cell receptor (beta chain) was sequenced in a study of cytomegalovirus exposure and HLA in healthy donors. Study results and limitations: A highly shared variant cluster was judged a likely technical artifact. Across all donors, roughly uniform sequencing depth was an assumption of the presence/absence analyses. The investigators catalogued 180 or so TCR beta chains as cytomegalovirus-associated. More clonal expansion characterized HLA-associated TCR beta chains than equally common others in a later analysis.

13 Jbeta primers and 60 Vbeta primers were used for the PCR. Generated by immunoSEQ multiplex PCR, the TCRdb table keeps only in-frame clones and is missing some. This sample carries 140,000 or so clones, approximately 79% of them seen once, and the ten largest clones take under 3.5%. Concerning this clone: Its matching antigen is unknown.

Per germline, CDR1 SGHRS and CDR2 YFSETQ. The CDR3 totals 17 residues. V lost 1 base, J lost 0 bases, and 15 bases lay in between. The receptor's source is a woman aged 25 to 39 in good health and CMV-seronegative. Sequences were obtained from PBMCs. V and J are TRBV5-1 and TRBJ2-3; D not certain. CDR3 bases: TGCGCCAGCAGCTTGAGCCCTAGGCTTATTAGCACAGATACGCAGTATTTT. Its protein product is CASSLSPRLISTDTQYF. Together with reference TRBV5-1 and TRBJ2-3, the CDR3 gives the full variable domain: KAGVTQTPRYLIKTRGQQVTLSCSPISGHRSVSWYQQTPGQGLQFLFEYFSETQRNKGNFPGRFSGRQFSNSRSEMNVSTLELGDSALYLCASSLSPRLISTDTQYFGPGTRLTVL.